The sequence of this TCR beta chain was determined in a study of T cell responses to AZD1222 COVID-19 vaccine. Study-wide context: Researchers grouped second doses given at about 4 or about 12 weeks into one pool.

V lost 1 base, J lost 3 bases, and 1 base stayed unmatched. The CDR3 runs 14 residues. Germline assignment: CDR1 SGDLS and CDR2 YYNGEE. Study-wide results and caveats: The study sampled repertoires only after the peak T cell response. The number of AZD1222 recipients seropositive at baseline was only six. White British ancestry dominated among donors, who included more females, and clonal diversity was possibly underestimated.

This clone appeared once. As yet, its antigen is unknown. Data came from immunoSEQ multiplex PCR; TCRdb stores just in-frame clones and leaves some out. The sample lists about 170,000 clones; roughly 92% were seen once. The material sequenced was peripheral blood, taken on day 0 of AZD1222 vaccination. V is TRBV9 and J is TRBJ2-3, with 8 bases identical to TRBD2. The source is an adult in good health. The DNA for the CDR3 is TGTGCCAGCAGCGTAAGCGGGGGTACAGATACGCAGTATTTT. It yields the protein CASSVSGGTDTQYF.